The T cell receptor beta chain described here comes from a study of lymphopenia after photon versus proton radiotherapy. TCRdb's table, derived via immunoSEQ multiplex PCR, lists solely in-frame clones and lacks some. The table shows 150,000 to 200,000 clones, with about 88% occurring only once. Broader study findings: Proton therapy kept repertoires fairly stable, unlike photons, which gained effector/memory cells. After the lymphocyte nadir, photon-treated repertoires showed oligoclonal expansion, especially of CD8+ Temra cells.

This clone has just a few counts. What it binds is unknown. The input for sequencing was peripheral blood, taken from a patient treated with photon-based radiotherapy. This receptor was taken from a man aged 50 to 59 with gastric cancer.

The CDR3: CASSLLGTRSTDTQYF. Here the CDR3 DNA reads TGCGCCAGCAGCTTGTTGGGGACAAGAAGCACAGATACGCAGTATTTT. The chain employs TRBV5-1 and TRBJ2-3; TRBD1 is a possible D gene (6 bases). Deletions cut 1 base from V and 0 bases from J, with 12 bases between. This CDR3 has 16 residues. In germline, CDR1 is SGHRS, CDR2 YFSETQ.